This is a list of T cell receptor beta chains from one sample in a study of blood T cell repertoires in COVID-19. This table comes from immunoSEQ multiplex PCR, and its TCRdb copy is limited to in-frame clones, with some not included. In the table there are 300,000 to 400,000 clones, about nine tenths of which are singletons. The sample was peripheral blood. Source of these receptors: a woman in her seventies with COVID-19, enrolled during active disease. Each CDR3 is given with its conserved first and last residue. A D gene is named only where the DNA matches it firmly. Some rows mark clone size as missing; the rest say once, few, many or name a class of expanded clone.

-	once	TRBV27	TRBJ1-6	TGTGCCAGCAGCCTCCTCGGGGGGGCGGATTCACCCCTCCACTTT	CASSLLGGADSPLHF
TRBD1	-	TRBV4-3	TRBJ1-2	TGCGCCAGCAGCCAAGGGACAGGGTATCATGGCTACACCTTC	CASSQGTGYHGYTF
TRBD1	-	TRBV12-3/TRBV12-4	TRBJ1-1	TGTGCCATCCGGACAGGGAGCACTGAAGCTTTCTTT	CAIRTGSTEAFF
TRBD1	-	TRBV4-3	TRBJ1-2	TGCGCCAGCAGCCAAGGAGCAGGGGGGATGTATGGCTACACCTTC	CASSQGAGGMYGYTF
-	-	TRBV11-3	TRBJ2-5	TGTGCCAGCAGCTTGAACCGATGGGGAGAAATCCAAGAGACCCAGTACTTC	CASSLNRWGEIQETQYF
-	-	TRBV18	TRBJ1-4	TGTGCCAGCGCTCAGGGGTTTAATGAAAAACTGTTTTTT	CASAQGFNEKLFF
TRBD1	-	TRBV7-9	TRBJ1-6	TGTGCCAGCACCATCCGACAGGGCGCACCCCTCCACTTT	CASTIRQGAPLHF
-	-	TRBV25-1	TRBJ2-7	TGTGCCAGCAGTGCCTCAGGGGCCTACGAGCAGTACTTC	CASSASGAYEQYF
TRBD1	-	TRBV10-3	TRBJ1-1	TGTGCCATCAGTGAAGGGACAGCTAACACTGAAGCTTTCTTT	CAISEGTANTEAFF
-	-	TRBV11-2	TRBJ1-2	TGTGCCAGCAGCCCGCTAGGCCAGGGCTACACCTTC	CASSPLGQGYTF
-	once	TRBV27	TRBJ2-2	TGTGCCAGCAGTCTGATAACAGGATTAGGGGAGCTGTTTTTT	CASSLITGLGELFF
TRBD1	-	TRBV7-9	TRBJ1-4	TGTGCCAGCAGCTACGGACAGGATAATGAAAAACTGTTTTTT	CASSYGQDNEKLFF
TRBD2	-	TRBV3-1/TRBV3-2	TRBJ2-7	TGTGCCAGCAGCCAAGACCCATTTGGACTAGCGGGGGGGCCGTACGAGCAGTACTTC	CASSQDPFGLAGGPYEQYF